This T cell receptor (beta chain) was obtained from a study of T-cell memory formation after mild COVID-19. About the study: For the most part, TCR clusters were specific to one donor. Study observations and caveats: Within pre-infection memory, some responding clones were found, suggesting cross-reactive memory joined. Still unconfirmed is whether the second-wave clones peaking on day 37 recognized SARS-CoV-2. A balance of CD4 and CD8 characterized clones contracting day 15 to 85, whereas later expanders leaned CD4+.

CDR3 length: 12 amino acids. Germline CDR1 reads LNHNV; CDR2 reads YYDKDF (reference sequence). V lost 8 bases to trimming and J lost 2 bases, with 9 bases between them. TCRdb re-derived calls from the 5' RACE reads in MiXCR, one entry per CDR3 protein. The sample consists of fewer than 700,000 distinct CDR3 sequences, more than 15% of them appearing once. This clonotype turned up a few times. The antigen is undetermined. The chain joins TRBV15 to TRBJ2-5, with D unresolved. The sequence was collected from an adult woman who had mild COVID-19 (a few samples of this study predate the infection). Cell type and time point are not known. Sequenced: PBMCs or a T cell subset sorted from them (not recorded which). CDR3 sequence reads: CATASRQETQYF. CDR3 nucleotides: TGTGCCACCGCGTCCAGGCAAGAGACCCAGTACTTC.